The entry below gives a single T cell receptor beta chain sequence along with its context. Its target is not known. Documented time point: week 35, safety follow-up. Every vaccine dose comprised 300 ug of mutant IDH1 20-mer peptide plus topical imiquimod. The donor cohort comprised cases of new WHO grade 3 or 4 IDH1-mutant, ATRX-lost astrocytoma. The data derive from a study of a mutant IDH1 vaccine in newly diagnosed glioma. Study-level background: Once 4-6 weeks had passed after radiotherapy alone, vaccination started, or it started with temozolomide cycles. Every participant had undergone radiotherapy, temozolomide, or both before, and most underwent both. The treated population exhibited a male proportion of around 62%, a female proportion of about 38%, and a mean age of about 40 years.

Trimming pared 7 bases from V and 3 bases from J, leaving 16 bases between. The CDR3 consists of 14 residues. CDR1 is SGHVS and CDR2 is FNYEAQ in the germline V gene. The assay was immunoSEQ multiplex PCR, and TCRdb's table has in-frame clones only and misses some. The repertoire consists of just under 70,000 clones, with 84% occurring once and the leading ten covering less than 15%. The receptor was isolated from a man aged 18 to 30 with glioma. The sample was PBMCs, taken from a glioma patient whose treatment included an IDH1 peptide vaccine. The chain has TRBV7-6 and TRBJ2-7; D is uncertain. CDR3 in amino acids: CASTIEAGSYEQYF. In nucleotides, the CDR3 is TGTGCCAGCACCATCGAGGCAGGTAGCTACGAGCAGTACTTC.